This T cell receptor (beta chain) is drawn from a study of T cell repertoires in cytomegalovirus infection. For the study at large: Public TCR beta signatures marked donors with CMV infection and the matching HLA. The study's findings and limits: Carriage of CMV together with the relevant HLA was identifiable through cumulative public TCR beta family frequency. Clonotype analysis showed dominance of the ex vivo response by HLA-C-restricted CMV-specific TCR beta clonotypes.

The CDR3 has 13 amino acids. J gave up 2 bases and V 5 bases, and 3 bases lay outside the gene matches. This clonotype was seen many times. What it binds is unknown. A single record per CDR3 protein comes from TCRdb applying MiXCR to the reads. The table lists some 250,000 distinct CDR3 sequences, around 8.7% of them singletons. This rearrangement joins TRBV12-3 or TRBV12-4 to TRBJ2-7; 7 bases match TRBD1. The sequence derives from a human donor in good health (CMV status not recorded). Some clones in this sample may be carry-over from other donors' samples. Sequencing was performed on PBMCs. The CDR3 protein is CASSRQGAYEQYF. CDR3 coding DNA: TGTGCCAGCAGTCGACAGGGAGCCTACGAGCAGTACTTC.